The 4 T cell receptor beta chains given below trace back to one sample, sequenced in a study of OX40 agonist ivuxolimab in advanced cancers. TCRdb's table, derived via immunoSEQ multiplex PCR, lists solely in-frame clones and lacks some. The sample gives roughly 64,000 clones, 70% to 90% of which show up once; 3% is in the top ten. This specimen consisted of CD4+ or CD8+ T cells sorted from blood, obtained in a trial of the OX40 agonist ivuxolimab. The receptors shown here come from an adult with an advanced solid tumor such as melanoma, head and neck, liver or kidney cancer.

This clone turned up a few times. The chain has TRBV7-2 and TRBJ2-3; possibly TRBD1 for D (6 bases). V dropped 6 bases and J dropped 4 bases, with 23 bases sitting between them. Germline CDR1 reads SGHTA; CDR2 reads FQGNSA. The CDR3 runs to 17 residues. CDR3 DNA: TGTGCCAGCAGTCCACCATCCCCGACAGGTCCCGCAGATACGCAGTATTTT. This encodes CASSPPSPTGPADTQYF.

With respect to this clone: Different DNA sequences within this sample yield the same CDR3. The chain employs TRBV30 and TRBJ2-3, with no clear D. The CDR3 consists of 13 residues. Germline V gene lookup returns CDR1 GTSNPN and CDR2 SVGIG (reference sequence). Trimming shortened V by 0 bases and J by 3 bases, and 7 bases separated the two germline ends. The CDR3 is CAWSVSRTDTQYF. CDR3 in DNA: TGTGCCTGGAGTGTAAGTCGAACAGATACGCAGTATTTT.

The chain employs TRBV2 and TRBJ1-2, with 10 bases identical to TRBD1. Germline CDR1 is SNHLY and CDR2 is FYNNEI. The V gene end was trimmed by 5 bases and the J gene end by 4 bases; junction bases not matched to a gene: 4. The CDR3 is made up of 14 amino acids. The CDR3 DNA reads as TGTGCCAGCAGTCAGACAGGGGGCAGCTATGGCTACACCTTC. Protein: CASSQTGGSYGYTF.

The chain links TRBV6-5 to TRBJ2-5; tentatively, D is TRBD2 (6 bases). This CDR3 has 13 residues. Germline CDR1 MNHEY, CDR2 SVGAGI. Trimming took off 4 bases at V and 7 bases at J, with 13 bases between the two ends. This CDR3 reads CASSSGRRGTQYF. Here the CDR3 DNA reads TGTGCCAGCAGTTCCGGACGGAGGGGGACCCAGTACTTC.